The source of this T cell receptor (beta chain) is a study of blood T cell repertoires in COVID-19. Study context: COVID-19 samples from acute and convalescent phases originated in the United States, Italy and Spain. The cDNA or gDNA used as material had been derived from T cells, B-cell-depleted T cells, or PBMCs.

CDR1 and CDR2 from the germline V gene are SGHNT and YYREEE (reference sequence). The CDR3 is 13 amino acids. Trimming took off 5 bases at V and 3 bases at J, with 11 bases between the two ends. Only in-frame clones appear in the TCRdb table, and some are missing; sequencing was by immunoSEQ multiplex PCR. The sample comprises roughly 670,000 clones, 70% to 90% of which are singletons, and about 0.26% rests with the top ten. The origin of this receptor is a woman under 30 with acute or convalescent COVID-19. Sequencing used peripheral blood. The chain is built from TRBV5-4 and TRBJ2-5; a weak D match, TRBD2 (6 bases). This chain's CDR3 is CASRPGLKETQYF. CDR3 in DNA: TGTGCCAGCAGGCCGGGACTGAAAGAGACCCAGTACTTC. Looking up the rest from reference TRBV5-4 and TRBJ2-5 gives the full variable domain: ETGVTQSPTHLIKTRGQQVTLRCSSQSGHNTVSWYQQALGQGPQFIFQYYREEENGRGNFPPRFSGLQFPNYSSELNVNALELDDSALYLCASRPGLKETQYFGPGTRLLVL.